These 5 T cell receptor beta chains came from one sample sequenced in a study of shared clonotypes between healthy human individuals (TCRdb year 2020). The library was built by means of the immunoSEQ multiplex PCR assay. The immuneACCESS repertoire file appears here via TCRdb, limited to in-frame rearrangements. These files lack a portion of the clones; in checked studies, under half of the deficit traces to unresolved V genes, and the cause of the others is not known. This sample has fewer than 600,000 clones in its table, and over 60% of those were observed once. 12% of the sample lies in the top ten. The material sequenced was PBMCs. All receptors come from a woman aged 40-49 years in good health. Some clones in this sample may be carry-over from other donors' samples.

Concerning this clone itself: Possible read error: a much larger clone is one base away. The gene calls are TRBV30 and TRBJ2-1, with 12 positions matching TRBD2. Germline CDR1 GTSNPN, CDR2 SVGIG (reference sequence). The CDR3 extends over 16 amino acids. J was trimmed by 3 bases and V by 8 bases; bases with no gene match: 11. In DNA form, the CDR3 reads TGTGCCAGCAGCCTCTCGACTAGCGGGAGCTACAATGAGCAGTTCTTC. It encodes CASSLSTSGSYNEQFF.

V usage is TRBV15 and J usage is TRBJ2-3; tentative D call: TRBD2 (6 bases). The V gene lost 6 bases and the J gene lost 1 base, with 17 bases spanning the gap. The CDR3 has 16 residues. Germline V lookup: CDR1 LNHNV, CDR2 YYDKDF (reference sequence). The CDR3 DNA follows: TGTGCCACCAGTCCACCCTTGGGGGGAGGCACAGATACGCAGTATTTT. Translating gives CATSPPLGGGTDTQYF.

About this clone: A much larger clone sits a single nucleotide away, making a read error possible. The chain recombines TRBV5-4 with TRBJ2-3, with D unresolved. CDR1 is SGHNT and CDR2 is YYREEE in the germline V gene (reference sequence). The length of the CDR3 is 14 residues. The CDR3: CASGFGRSTDTQYF. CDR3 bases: TGTGCCAGCGGCTTTGGTCGGAGCACAGATACGCAGTATTTT.

The CDR3 DNA is TGTGCCAGCTTTTTCTCTGGGGCCAACGTCCTGACTTTC. Translated: CASFFSGANVLTF. V gene TRBV18 combines with J gene TRBJ2-6; D call uncertain. This CDR3 spans 13 amino acids. V was cut by 7 bases and J by 0 bases, with 4 bases left in between. CDR1 and CDR2 from the germline V gene are KGHSH and LQKENI.

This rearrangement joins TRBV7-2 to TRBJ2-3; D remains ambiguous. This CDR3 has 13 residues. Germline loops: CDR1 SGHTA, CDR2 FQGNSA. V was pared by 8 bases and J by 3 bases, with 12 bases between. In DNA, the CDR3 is TGTGCCAGCGGGTGGCAGGTAACAGATACGCAGTATTTT. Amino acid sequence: CASGWQVTDTQYF.